The 15 T cell receptor beta chains below all came from one sample that was sequenced in a study of shared clonotypes between healthy human individuals. The protocol was immunoSEQ multiplex PCR, while the TCRdb copy is restricted to in-frame clones and leaves out a portion. The sample lists over a million clones; approximately 80% were seen once. The specimen was memory CD4+ T cells from PBMCs. Subset here: CD45RA-negative fraction. The receptors were sampled from a man aged 18 to 30 in good health. Some clones in this sample may be carry-over from other donors' samples.

About this clone itself: Other nucleotide sequences in the sample specify the same CDR3. The chain links TRBV28 to TRBJ1-2; TRBD1 might be the D (5 bases). V dropped 8 bases and J dropped 0 bases, with 10 bases sitting between them. The CDR3 length is 13 residues. Germline loops: CDR1 MDHEN, CDR2 SYDVKM. CDR3 DNA sequence: TGTGCCAGCGAGGGGACGGCTAACTATGGCTACACCTTC. This encodes CASEGTANYGYTF.

This sequence joins TRBV5-8 and TRBJ2-3; the D gene is possibly TRBD2 (5 bases). Germline V gene data show CDR1 as SGHTS and CDR2 as YDEGEE. There are 14 residues in the CDR3. Trimming took off 6 bases at V and 2 bases at J, with 13 bases between the two ends. CDR3 in DNA: TGTGCCAGCAACAGTGGCGGGCACACAGATACGCAGTATTTT. This gives the protein CASNSGGHTDTQYF.

The gene calls are TRBV19 and TRBJ1-5; D gene unclear. The CDR3 extends over 10 amino acids. CDR1 and CDR2 (germline): LNHDA, SQIVND (reference sequence). Trimming removed 9 bases from V and 5 bases from J, with 5 bases in between. The CDR3 region is CASIDQPQHF. The CDR3 region has the DNA TGTGCCAGCATCGATCAGCCCCAGCATTTT.

J is TRBJ2-7 and V is TRBV12-5; D is possibly TRBD1 (6 bases). Germline values: CDR1 LGHNT, CDR2 FRNRAP. V shed 9 bases and J shed 0 bases, with 21 bases lying between them. The CDR3 has 16 amino acids. CDR3 sequence: CASAPGHLLSSYEQYF. Written as DNA, the CDR3 is TGTGCTAGCGCCCCGGGACACTTGTTAAGCTCCTACGAGCAGTACTTC.

Here the CDR3 DNA reads TGCGCCAGCAGCTTGGATCCCCGGGGGATCTACGAGCAGTACTTC. Amino acid sequence: CASSLDPRGIYEQYF. The chain links TRBV5-1 to TRBJ2-7, with TRBD2 as a possible D gene (6 bases). The germline V and J ends were trimmed by 0 bases and 3 bases, with 13 bases remaining between them. Germline CDR1 is SGHRS and CDR2 is YFSETQ. The CDR3 length is 15 residues.

The CDR3 reads CASNRQENTEAFF. Written as DNA, the CDR3 is TGTGCCAGCAATAGGCAAGAGAACACTGAAGCTTTCTTT. The chain uses TRBV28 and TRBJ1-1, with D hard to call. Germline loops: CDR1 MDHEN, CDR2 SYDVKM. V lost 7 bases to trimming and J lost 1 base, with 10 bases between them. The CDR3 is 13 residues long.

The rearrangement links TRBV7-9 to TRBJ2-1; no clear D. CDR1 and CDR2 (germline): SEHNR, FQNEAQ (reference sequence). Trimming removed 1 base from V and 0 bases from J, with 10 bases in between. The CDR3 has 16 residues. CDR3 nucleotides: TGTGCCAGCAGCTTAGGGCAGGCAAACTCCTACAATGAGCAGTTCTTC. It encodes CASSLGQANSYNEQFF.

This clone was detected once. A read error may explain this, as a much larger clone is one base away. CDR3 loop: CASSLGLSGNTIYF. CDR3 sequence (DNA): TGTGCCAGCAGTTTGGGGTTGTCTGGAAACACCATATATTTT. The J gene is TRBJ1-3, the V gene TRBV28, with unresolved D. With 3 bases removed from V and 1 base from J, the gap between germline ends came to 7 bases. This CDR3 spans 14 amino acids. The germline CDR1 and CDR2 sequences are MDHEN and SYDVKM.

The V gene is TRBV6-1, the J gene TRBJ2-4, with TRBD1 identical over 7 bases. The CDR3 is made up of 15 amino acids. Germline loops: CDR1 MNHNS, CDR2 SASEGT. The J segment lost 1 base and the V segment lost 4 bases, leaving 4 bases of the junction unmatched. For the CDR3, the DNA is TGTGCCAGCAGTGTGCAGGGGGAGGCCAAAAACATTCAGTACTTC. This encodes CASSVQGEAKNIQYF.

The V call is TRBV5-1, the J call TRBJ1-1; unclear D gene. The CDR3 totals 14 residues. Trimming shortened V by 3 bases and J by 0 bases, and 9 bases separated the two germline ends. Germline V gives CDR1 SGHRS, CDR2 YFSETQ. CDR3 protein: CASSSEPVNTEAFF. The CDR3 nucleotides read TGCGCCAGCAGCTCCGAACCTGTGAACACTGAAGCTTTCTTT.

The genes are TRBV2 and TRBJ2-3; the D gene is possibly TRBD1 (5 bases). With 4 bases removed from V and 0 bases from J, the gap between germline ends came to 20 bases. Per germline, CDR1 SNHLY and CDR2 FYNNEI. This CDR3 contains 18 residues. This CDR3 reads CASSVPPTRQSSTDTQYF. The DNA for the CDR3 is TGTGCCAGCAGTGTCCCCCCAACGAGACAGTCTAGCACAGATACGCAGTATTTT.

As regards this clone: The sample has other DNA sequences that encode this CDR3 too. The V call is TRBV5-1, the J call TRBJ1-1; D not certain. The germline gives CDR1 SGHRS, CDR2 YFSETQ. The V and J ends lost 0 bases and 8 bases respectively, with 5 bases between them. CDR3 size: 11 residues. The CDR3 DNA reads as TGCGCCAGCAGCTTGGGGGCAGAAGCTTTCTTT. Its protein product is CASSLGAEAFF.

V and J are TRBV27 and TRBJ2-1, with 12 bases aligning to TRBD2. Germline V gene data show CDR1 as MNHEY and CDR2 as SMNVEV (reference sequence). V was pared by 7 bases and J by 2 bases, with 12 bases of the junction left unmatched. The CDR3 has 18 amino acids. The CDR3 reads CASIPRTSGILAYNEQFF. The CDR3 DNA follows: TGTGCCAGCATCCCTCGGACTAGCGGGATCCTAGCCTACAATGAGCAGTTCTTC.

As regards this clone: A far larger clone is one base from this, pointing to a likely read error. The same CDR3 also results from other DNA sequences found in this sample. The chain employs TRBV6-8 and TRBJ1-2; unclear D gene. This CDR3 contains 13 residues. Trimming shortened V by 6 bases and J by 4 bases, and 12 bases separated the two germline ends. In germline, CDR1 is MNHGY, CDR2 SAAAGT. CDR3 in DNA: TGTGCCAGCAGCCACCTATTGATCTATGGCTACACCTTC. It yields the protein CASSHLLIYGYTF.

This chain connects TRBV7-3 to TRBJ2-7; no clear D gene. The CDR3 runs to 15 residues. Germline V CDR1 and CDR2: SGHTA, FQGTGA. With 0 bases removed from V and 4 bases from J, the gap between germline ends came to 13 bases. CDR3: CASSLTAGRQYEQYF. CDR3 nucleotides: TGTGCCAGCAGCTTAACGGCAGGCCGCCAGTACGAGCAGTACTTC.